This passage covers 21 T cell receptor beta chains from one sample sequenced in a study of blood T cell repertoires in COVID-19 (dated by TCRdb to the early 2020s). Libraries came from the immunoSEQ multiplex PCR assay. The clones in this table, taken by TCRdb from immuneACCESS, are in-frame only. Not every clone is retained; where verified, under half of the shortfall comes from an unresolved V gene, and the cause of the rest is unknown. The sample table contains approximately 58,000 clones; only one count was recorded for 80% to 95% of them. Roughly 9.2% of the sample belongs to the ten largest clones. The source material was peripheral blood. Receptors originate from a woman at least 80 years old with active COVID-19.

The genes are TRBV19 and TRBJ1-5; D call uncertain. The V end lost 5 bases, the J end lost 1 base, and 12 bases lay between the germline ends. Germline CDR1 is LNHDA and CDR2 is SQIVND (reference sequence). This CDR3 is 15 amino acids long. Written as DNA, the CDR3 is TGTGCCAGTAGTCGAGCGGACGGGAGCAATCAGCCCCAGCATTTT. As protein: CASSRADGSNQPQHF.

The gene calls are TRBV4-2 and TRBJ1-5; D may be TRBD1 (5 bases). The germline CDR1 and CDR2 sequences are LGHNA and YNFKEQ. Trimming removed 0 bases from V and 2 bases from J, with 14 bases in between. This CDR3 region has 17 residues. CDR3: CASSQDLGATRNQPQHF. The CDR3 DNA reads TGTGCCAGCAGCCAAGATCTTGGGGCCACCCGCAATCAGCCCCAGCATTTT.

The CDR3 coding sequence is TGCGCCAGCAGTGAGTCGTCGGGGACAGGGGCGGACACTGAAGCTTTCTTT. Translation: CASSESSGTGADTEAFF. The chain joins TRBV10-1 to TRBJ1-1; 10 nucleotides align to TRBD1. V dropped 0 bases and J dropped 3; count of bases not matched to a gene: 7. The CDR3 covers 17 residues. Germline V gene lookup returns CDR1 WNHNN and CDR2 SYGVQD (reference sequence).

V usage is TRBV7-2 and J usage is TRBJ1-6; D unresolved. V was clipped by 1 base and J by 14 bases, with 18 bases between them. Germline V CDR1 and CDR2: SGHTA, FQGNSA. CDR3 length: 15 amino acids. CDR3 region: CASSLDRTVADTLHF. CDR3 DNA sequence: TGTGCCAGCAGCTTAGATAGGACTGTGGCTGACACCCTCCACTTT.

V and J are TRBV6-5 and TRBJ2-7, with D possibly matching TRBD2 (6 bases). CDR1 is MNHEY and CDR2 is SVGAGI in the germline V gene. CDR3 length equals 14 residues. The germline V and J ends were trimmed by 0 bases and 5 bases, with 11 bases remaining between them. In DNA, the CDR3 is TGTGCCAGCAGTTACTCGAAGGGGAGGAACGAGCAGTACTTC. Encoded protein: CASSYSKGRNEQYF.

This clone was counted a few times. The chain links TRBV3-1 (or the pseudogene TRBV3-2) to TRBJ1-1, with 8 bases matching TRBD1. Germline V CDR1 and CDR2: LGHDT, YNNKEL (reference sequence). Trimming cost V 10 bases and J 6 bases; bases outside gene matches: 4. The CDR3 extends over 11 amino acids. CDR3 loop: CATQGAAEAFF. The CDR3 DNA is TGTGCCACGCAGGGGGCAGCTGAAGCTTTCTTT.

The rearrangement uses TRBV7-9 and TRBJ1-2; 7 bases agree with TRBD1. The CDR3 extends over 15 amino acids. The junction had 6 bases not matched to a gene; V was cut back by 5 bases and J by 0 bases. Germline V gives CDR1 SEHNR, CDR2 FQNEAQ (reference sequence). The CDR3 sequence is CASSVTGTANYGYTF. The CDR3 coding sequence is TGTGCCAGCAGCGTAACCGGGACAGCTAACTATGGCTACACCTTC.

V usage is TRBV29-1 and J usage is TRBJ2-7; 10 bases agree with TRBD1. The CDR3 totals 14 residues. Trimming took 3 bases from V and 11 from J; bases not matched to a gene: 13. Germline CDR1 SQVTM, CDR2 ANQGSEA. The CDR3 nucleotides are TGCAGCGTTGATGCGGGACAGGGGTTTGGAGTTGAGTACTTC. Protein sequence: CSVDAGQGFGVEYF.

The chain links TRBV7-2 to TRBJ2-7; D is uncertain. V was pared by 3 bases and J by 3 bases, with 15 bases between. The CDR3 is 15 residues long. CDR1 and CDR2 (germline): SGHTA, FQGNSA. CDR3 DNA: TGTGCCAGCAGCTTCCGGGTCTTGAACCACTACGAGCAGTACTTC. Translated: CASSFRVLNHYEQYF.

The rearrangement uses TRBV15 and TRBJ2-7, with 7 nucleotides matching TRBD1. Germline CDR1 and CDR2: LNHNV and YYDKDF (reference sequence). The CDR3 runs 14 residues. With 5 bases clipped from V and 3 bases from J, the junction kept 7 bases outside the gene matches. CDR3 coding DNA: TGTGCCACCAGCCTTAACCAGGGGGACTACGAGCAGTACTTC. Translation gives CATSLNQGDYEQYF. The whole variable domain, filled in from reference TRBV15 and TRBJ2-7, reads DAMVIQNPRYQVTQFGKPVTLSCSQTLNHNVMYWYQQKSSQAPKLLFHYYDKDFNNEADTPDNFQSRRPNTSFCFLDIRSPGLGDTAMYLCATSLNQGDYEQYFGPGTRLTVT.

This clone turned up a few times. The chain uses TRBV5-1 and TRBJ2-2; TRBD2 agrees at 10 bases. CDR3 length: 16 residues. The trim removed 4 bases at V and 1 base at J, leaving 4 bases unmatched. The germline gives CDR1 SGHRS, CDR2 YFSETQ. The CDR3: CASSQSSGRNTGELFF. CDR3 nucleotide sequence: TGCGCCAGCAGCCAATCTAGCGGGAGGAACACCGGGGAGCTGTTTTTT.

This chain joins TRBV11-3 and TRBJ2-2; D might be TRBD2 (6 bases). V lost 2 bases to trimming and J lost 1 base, with 8 bases between them. Germline lookup yields CDR1 SGHNT and CDR2 YENEEA. This CDR3 region has 15 residues. CDR3 region: CASSLSGLNTGELFF. CDR3 sequence (DNA): TGTGCCAGCAGCTTAAGCGGGCTGAACACCGGGGAGCTGTTTTTT.

The chain links TRBV25-1 to TRBJ1-5, with 7 bases lining up with TRBD1. Per the germline V gene, CDR1 is MGHDK and CDR2 is SYGVNS. Trimming removed 3 bases from V and 4 bases from J; junction bases left unmatched: 3. CDR3 size: 14 residues. The DNA for the CDR3 is TGTGCCAGCAGTGATTTGACAGGGAATCAGCCCCAGCATTTT. Encoded protein: CASSDLTGNQPQHF.

The genes are TRBV19 and TRBJ2-5, with 7 bases lining up with TRBD2. From germline, CDR1 is LNHDA and CDR2 SQIVND (reference sequence). The CDR3 loop spans 13 amino acids. V lost 4 bases, J lost 4 bases, and 3 bases stayed unmatched. DNA of the CDR3: TGTGCCAGTAGTACTGGGGGGGGAGAGACCCAGTACTTC. Translating it yields CASSTGGGETQYF.

In DNA form, the CDR3 reads TGTGCCAGCAGTTTATCTAATCTCGATACGCAGTATTTT. As protein: CASSLSNLDTQYF. This chain joins TRBV27 and TRBJ2-3; no clear D. Looked up from germline, CDR1 is MNHEY and CDR2 is SMNVEV (reference sequence). There are 13 residues in the CDR3. Trimming took off 0 bases at V and 6 bases at J, with 7 bases between the two ends.

The chain couples TRBV10-2 to TRBJ2-3; tentatively, D is TRBD1 (5 bases). The CDR3 is made up of 12 amino acids. Germline lookup yields CDR1 WSHSY and CDR2 SAAADI. The V gene lost 2 bases and the J gene lost 6 bases, with 6 bases spanning the gap. The CDR3 spells CASSERGDTQYF. CDR3 nucleotide sequence: TGCGCCAGCAGTGAGAGGGGCGATACGCAGTATTTT.

The J gene is TRBJ2-2, the V gene TRBV5-4, with 9 bases that match TRBD1. Trimming took 4 bases from V and 3 from J; bases not matched to a gene: 4. The CDR3 is 15 amino acids. Looked up from germline, CDR1 is SGHNT and CDR2 is YYREEE (reference sequence). The CDR3 DNA follows: TGTGCCAGCAGCCTCCGGGACAGGGACACCGGGGAGCTGTTTTTT. It translates to CASSLRDRDTGELFF.

This clone was recorded a few times. The chain employs TRBV3-1 (or the pseudogene TRBV3-2) and TRBJ2-1; 7 bases match TRBD2. The CDR3 consists of 13 residues. Germline-derived CDR1 and CDR2 are LGHDT and YNNKEL (reference sequence). With V trimmed by 4 bases and J by 6 bases, 3 bases remained unmatched. CDR3 residues: CASSREGGNEQFF. For the CDR3, the DNA is TGTGCCAGCAGCCGGGAGGGAGGCAATGAGCAGTTCTTC.

This clone appeared once. V and J are TRBV19 and TRBJ1-1, with unresolved D. V was cut by 5 bases and J by 10 bases, with 17 bases left in between. The CDR3 is made up of 13 amino acids. Germline values: CDR1 LNHDA, CDR2 SQIVND (reference sequence). CDR3 sequence: CASSARRRMAAFF. The CDR3 DNA is TGTGCCAGTAGTGCTCGACGGAGGATGGCAGCTTTCTTT. The whole variable domain, remainder taken from reference TRBV19 and TRBJ1-1, is DGGITQSPKYLFRKEGQNVTLSCEQNLNHDAMYWYRQDPGQGLRLIYYSQIVNDFQKGDIAEGYSVSREKKESFPLTVTSAQKNPTAFYLCASSARRRMAAFFGQGTRLTVV.

The gene calls are TRBV2 and TRBJ2-5, with 8 bases aligning to TRBD1. CDR3 size: 13 residues. Germline lookup yields CDR1 SNHLY and CDR2 FYNNEI. J gave up 2 bases and V 8 bases, and 4 bases lay outside the gene matches. Here the CDR3 reads CASVRTGQETQYF. CDR3 nucleotides: TGTGCCAGCGTCAGGACAGGGCAAGAGACCCAGTACTTC.

V is TRBV2 and J is TRBJ2-3; 9 nucleotides align to TRBD2. The CDR3 extends over 15 amino acids. Germline CDR1 and CDR2: SNHLY and FYNNEI. V dropped 2 bases and J dropped 4; count of bases not matched to a gene: 4. The CDR3, as DNA: TGTGCCAGCAGTGAACTAGCGGGGTCAGCAGATACGCAGTATTTT. This codes for CASSELAGSADTQYF. The entire variable domain, with the rest obtained from reference TRBV2 and TRBJ2-3, is as follows: EPEVTQTPSHQVTQMGQEVILRCVPISNHLYFYWYRQILGQKVEFLVSFYNNEISEKSEIFDDQFSVERPDGSNFTLKIRSTKLEDSAMYFCASSELAGSADTQYFGPGTRLTVL.